This paragraph covers one T cell receptor (beta chain) sequence. This sample is part of a study of blood T cell repertoires in COVID-19. Study overall: Sample material is recorded as cDNA or gDNA derived from T cells, B-cell-depleted T cells, or PBMCs.

V was clipped by 0 bases and J by 2 bases; unmatched bases: 9. The CDR3 length is 18 residues. Per germline, CDR1 SGDLS and CDR2 YYNGEE. In the original workflow: Scientists estimated how many nucleated cells there were by amplifying reference gene primers. Produced via immunoSEQ multiplex PCR; TCRdb's table is partial and in-frame only. D and trimming come from the DNA, and the V and J calls and clone size come from that table. Of 60,000 to 85,000 clones in the sample, 80% are singletons; the top ten hold around a sixth. Sequenced material: peripheral blood. The chain carries TRBV9 and TRBJ2-3; TRBD2 matches 10 bases. The receptor comes from a man aged 70-80 years who had recovered from COVID-19. The CDR3 bases are TGTGCCAGCAGCGTAGCCCCCAGGACTAGCGGATACACAGATACGCAGTATTTT. It yields the protein CASSVAPRTSGYTDTQYF.